Shown below are 11 T cell receptor beta chains from a single sample sequenced in a study of blood T cell repertoires in COVID-19. Only in-frame clones appear in the TCRdb table, and some are missing; sequencing was by immunoSEQ multiplex PCR. This repertoire shows about 89,000 clones, about 95% found once; its top ten account for about 4.5%. Sequenced: peripheral blood. The receptors were sampled from a human donor with active COVID-19. The donor label of this sample is uncertain.

The chain joins TRBV5-8 to TRBJ2-4; 7 bases agree with TRBD1. With V trimmed by 6 bases and J by 6 bases, 12 bases remained unmatched. The CDR3 extends over 15 amino acids. The germline V gene encodes CDR1 SGHTS and CDR2 YDEGEE. The CDR3, as DNA: TGTGCCAGCATCCTGTGGGCAGGGGGTGTAAACATTCAGTACTTC. Its translation: CASILWAGGVNIQYF.

The chain uses TRBV7-9 and TRBJ2-5, with D maybe TRBD1 (6 bases). Germline-derived CDR1 and CDR2 are SEHNR and FQNEAQ (reference sequence). Trimming pared 1 base from V and 4 bases from J, leaving 19 bases between. The CDR3 is 17 residues long. CDR3 amino acids: CASSLVPHNRVSETQYF. CDR3 DNA sequence: TGTGCCAGCAGCTTAGTCCCACACAACAGGGTATCAGAGACCCAGTACTTC.

The chain joins TRBV7-9 to TRBJ2-1; 9 bases match TRBD1. V was pared by 1 base and J by 8 bases, with 15 bases of the junction left unmatched. Per germline, CDR1 SEHNR and CDR2 FQNEAQ (reference sequence). The CDR3 runs 18 residues. The CDR3 DNA reads as TGTGCCAGCAGCTTAGACCGACAGGGGGTGGCATCTACAGATGAGCAGTTCTTC. It codes for CASSLDRQGVASTDEQFF.

The chain couples TRBV6-5 to TRBJ2-2, with D perhaps TRBD2 (6 bases). Germline CDR1 MNHEY, CDR2 SVGAGI. The CDR3 length is 15 residues. V dropped 8 bases and J dropped 6 bases, with 19 bases sitting between them. This CDR3 reads CASLYYPAGSGELFF. As DNA, the CDR3 is TGTGCCAGCCTTTACTACCCGGCGGGGTCCGGGGAGCTGTTTTTT.

J is TRBJ2-7 and V is TRBV7-9; no reliable D call. The CDR3 spans 15 residues. The V end lost 2 bases, the J end lost 0 bases, and 11 bases lay between the germline ends. Germline CDR1 reads SEHNR; CDR2 reads FQNEAQ (reference sequence). Here the CDR3 DNA reads TGTGCCAGCAGCTTAATTTCGGAGAGCTCCTACGAGCAGTACTTC. Amino acids: CASSLISESSYEQYF.

This chain joins TRBV6-6 and TRBJ1-5, with 8 bases identical to TRBD1. From germline, CDR1 is MNHNY and CDR2 SVGAGI (reference sequence). The trim removed 8 bases at V and 5 bases at J, leaving 5 bases unmatched. The CDR3 contains 13 residues. The CDR3 nucleotides are TGTGCCAGCCTAGGACAGGGCCATCAGCCCCAGCATTTT. Protein sequence: CASLGQGHQPQHF.

The CDR3 DNA is TGTGCCAGCAGTTCCACCGGGACAGGGCGGTCAGCCCAGTACTTC. This sequence encodes CASSSTGTGRSAQYF. This chain connects TRBV27 to TRBJ2-5, with 9 bases matching TRBD1. CDR1 and CDR2 (germline): MNHEY, SMNVEV (reference sequence). This CDR3 has 15 residues. J gave up 9 bases and V 4 bases, and 12 bases lay outside the gene matches.

The genes are TRBV7-9 and TRBJ2-7, with a possible D match to TRBD2 (6 bases). The V end lost 3 bases, the J end lost 5 bases, and 8 bases lay between the germline ends. CDR1 and CDR2 (germline): SEHNR, FQNEAQ (reference sequence). The CDR3 totals 12 residues. CDR3 sequence reads: CASSLEGNEQYF. CDR3 DNA sequence: TGTGCCAGCAGCTTGGAGGGGAACGAGCAGTACTTC.

The chain has TRBV19 and TRBJ2-5; 9 bases map to TRBD2. V shed 3 bases, J shed 1 base, and the junction held 3 bases outside the gene matches. CDR1 and CDR2 (germline): LNHDA, SQIVND (reference sequence). The CDR3 runs 15 residues. The DNA of the CDR3 is TGTGCCAGTAGTATCCTAGCGGGGTCCCAAGAGACCCAGTACTTC. The encoded protein is CASSILAGSQETQYF. The whole variable domain, filled in from reference TRBV19 and TRBJ2-5, reads DGGITQSPKYLFRKEGQNVTLSCEQNLNHDAMYWYRQDPGQGLRLIYYSQIVNDFQKGDIAEGYSVSREKKESFPLTVTSAQKNPTAFYLCASSILAGSQETQYFGPGTRLLVL.

This clone was picked up one time. This chain uses TRBV11-3 with TRBJ2-5; D might be TRBD2 (6 bases). The CDR3 is made up of 14 amino acids. V shed 3 bases and J shed 2 bases, with 10 bases lying between them. Germline V gene data show CDR1 as SGHNT and CDR2 as YENEEA. CDR3 sequence (DNA): TGTGCCAGCAGCTTCCGGGACTCTCAAGAGACCCAGTACTTC. Amino acids: CASSFRDSQETQYF. Together with reference TRBV11-3 and TRBJ2-5, the CDR3 gives the full variable domain: EAGVVQSPRYKIIEKKQPVAFWCNPISGHNTLYWYLQNLGQGPELLIRYENEEAVDDSQLPKDRFSAERLKGVDSTLKIQPAELGDSAVYLCASSFRDSQETQYFGPGTRLLVL.

The V gene is TRBV2, the J gene TRBJ2-5; TRBD2 is a possible D gene (6 bases). Trimming cost V 3 bases and J 7 bases, with 15 bases left between them. The CDR3 spans 14 residues. Per germline, CDR1 SNHLY and CDR2 FYNNEI. As DNA, the CDR3 is TGTGCCAGCAGTGACGATCGGGAAGCGGGGACCCAGTACTTC. Translation: CASSDDREAGTQYF.